These T cell receptor beta chains were read from a single sample in a study of response to subunit inactivated influenza vaccine. Via MiXCR, TCRdb re-called the RT-PCR reads, giving one row per CDR3 protein. Among just under 550,000 distinct CDR3 sequences listed, around a quarter were seen once. The sample was also linked to a second study, of T cells expressing NK-cell markers.

Here the sequenced sample was CD4+ T cells sorted from PBMCs, taken 12 days after vaccination. Receptors originate from a man in his fifties or sixties who received an inactivated influenza vaccine. The CDR3 runs from the conserved cysteine through the conserved F or W. The order of the fields is D gene, V gene, clone size, J gene, CDR3 DNA, CDR3 protein. A D gene is named only where the DNA matches it firmly. The size entry is marked missing in some rows and otherwise reads once, few, many or a size class.

TRBD1,TRBV6-2/TRBV6-3,few,TRBJ1-2,TGTGCCAGCAGTTACACCAGGGGGTCTGGCTACACCTTC,CASSYTRGSGYTF
NA,TRBV7-9,few,TRBJ1-1,TGTGCCAGCAGCTTTGCCCCGGGGGAGGTGAACACTGAAGCTTTCTTT,CASSFAPGEVNTEAFF
NA,TRBV18,NA,TRBJ1-6,TGTGCCAGCTCACCACCGGCGGGTCCTGGAAATTCACCCCTCCACTTT,CASSPPAGPGNSPLHF
NA,TRBV7-2,few,TRBJ1-5,TGTGCCAGCAGCTTAGAATCAGGGCTAAATCAGCCCCAGCATTTT,CASSLESGLNQPQHF
TRBD1,TRBV20-1,few,TRBJ2-3,TGCAGTGCTAGGGGTCCAGGGGGCCGTAGCACAGATACGCAGTATTTT,CSARGPGGRSTDTQYF
NA,TRBV29-1,NA,TRBJ2-3,TGCAGCGTTGCAGGCACAGATACGCAGTATTTT,CSVAGTDTQYF
NA,TRBV27,NA,TRBJ2-3,TGTGCCAGCCGTAGCTGGGGAGTAACAGATACGCAGTATTTT,CASRSWGVTDTQYF
NA,TRBV5-1,few,TRBJ2-2,TGCGCCTGCGACCGGGGGAACACCGGGGAGCTGTTTTTT,CACDRGNTGELFF
NA,TRBV28,few,TRBJ2-3,TGTGCCAGCAGTCGACCTTCCACAGATACGCAGTATTTT,CASSRPSTDTQYF
TRBD2,TRBV7-8,NA,TRBJ2-2,TGTGCCAGCAGCTTCGGGACTAGCCGCACCGGGGAGCTGTTTTTT,CASSFGTSRTGELFF
NA,TRBV20-1,NA,TRBJ2-7,TGCAGTGCTAGGGGGACGTTGGGGCTTACCTCCTACGAGCAGTACTTC,CSARGTLGLTSYEQYF
NA,TRBV12-3/TRBV12-4,few,TRBJ2-3,TGTGCCAGTCACTCCGGGGGAGCTAGCACAGATACGCAGTATTTT,CASHSGGASTDTQYF
TRBD1,TRBV19,NA,TRBJ2-7,TGTGCCAGTAGCCTGGGGGACAGGGCCAACGAGCAGTACTTC,CASSLGDRANEQYF
TRBD1,TRBV6-5,NA,TRBJ2-7,TGTGCCAGCAGTAACGGGGGACAGGGGGCTTACGAGCAGTACTTC,CASSNGGQGAYEQYF
NA,TRBV2,few,TRBJ2-5,TGTGCCAGCATAGAGGATTCGGGGACCCAGTACTTC,CASIEDSGTQYF
TRBD2,TRBV6-1,NA,TRBJ2-1,TGTGCCAGCAGTCCCTCCCGGCTAGCGGACCTTAACAATGAGCAGTTCTTC,CASSPSRLADLNNEQFF
TRBD1,TRBV20-1,NA,TRBJ2-7,TGCAGTGCTAGAGAGTCCGGGACAGGGGTCGAGCAGTACTTC,CSARESGTGVEQYF
TRBD1,TRBV7-9,few,TRBJ2-2,TGTGCCAGCAGCCAAGGACAGGCCGTGGGCGGGGAGCTGTTTTTT,CASSQGQAVGGELFF
NA,TRBV12-3/TRBV12-4,NA,TRBJ1-6,TGTGCCAGCAGTTTAGAGGGAGTTTCACCCCTCCACTTT,CASSLEGVSPLHF
NA,TRBV11-2,NA,TRBJ2-7,TGTGCCAGCAGCTTAGTGGTCGGATCTGGCTACGAGCAGTACTTC,CASSLVVGSGYEQYF
TRBD1,TRBV12-3/TRBV12-4,NA,TRBJ1-3,TGTGCCAGCAGATTAAGGGGGCACGGAAACACCATATATTTT,CASRLRGHGNTIYF
TRBD2,TRBV5-1,few,TRBJ2-7,TGCGCCAGCAGCTGGACTAGCGGTAAACTCTCCTACGAGCAGTACTTC,CASSWTSGKLSYEQYF
NA,TRBV20-1,few,TRBJ1-2,TGCAGTGCTCCAGGAGTAGCTAACTATGGCTACACCTTC,CSAPGVANYGYTF